The 25 T cell receptor beta chains in this list originate from one sample, sequenced in a study of blood T cells in healthy people across ages. Primed by a sample-barcoded 5' primer and a J-beta primer mix, a second PCR proceeded for about 6 to 11 cycles. One entry per CDR3 protein, called by TCRdb with MiXCR from the 5' RACE reads. The profile shows around 1.7 million distinct CDR3 sequences, 28% of them singletons. The sequencing sample was made of blood. These TCRs come from a woman under 40 in good health.

This clonotype was counted a few times. This chain connects TRBV28 to TRBJ2-7; 11 bases align to TRBD1. The CDR3 sequence is 14 residues long. Germline V gene sequence: CDR1 MDHEN, CDR2 SYDVKM. The trim removed 4 bases at V and 9 bases at J, leaving 8 bases unmatched. The CDR3 loop reads CASSSRDRGLGQYF. CDR3 in DNA: TGTGCCAGCAGTTCCCGGGACAGGGGGTTGGGGCAGTACTTC.

The CDR3 DNA follows: TGTGCCAGCAGCTTAGTTGAGGACAGTACCTACGAGCAGTACTTC. It encodes CASSLVEDSTYEQYF. The chain employs TRBV7-6 and TRBJ2-7; the D gene is possibly TRBD1 (6 bases). Germline CDR1 reads SGHVS; CDR2 reads FNYEAQ. V was clipped by 1 base and J by 2 bases, with 12 bases between them. This CDR3 contains 15 residues.

This clonotype was counted at least ten times. V usage is TRBV10-3 and J usage is TRBJ2-3; 8 positions match TRBD2. This CDR3 is built from 19 residues. The germline V gene encodes CDR1 ENHRY and CDR2 SYGVKD. J gave up 4 bases and V 0 bases, and 15 bases lay outside the gene matches. CDR3 sequence reads: CAISESPLLTGGPADTQYF. In nucleotides, the CDR3 is TGTGCCATCAGTGAGTCCCCTCTCTTAACGGGAGGGCCGGCAGATACGCAGTATTTT.

Worth noting for this clonotype: A read error is possible here, since a much larger clone lies one base away. The chain joins TRBV11-2 to TRBJ2-7, with D perhaps matching TRBD1 (6 bases). The CDR3 consists of 14 residues. Germline values: CDR1 SGHAT, CDR2 FQNNGV. V shed 4 bases and J shed 2 bases, with 12 bases lying between them. The CDR3 DNA reads TGTGCCAGCAGCTCCCGGGACATACCCTACGAGCAGTACTTC. It codes for CASSSRDIPYEQYF.

This clonotype was observed many times. This chain joins TRBV7-9 and TRBJ2-5, with 7 nucleotides matching TRBD1. Germline values: CDR1 SEHNR, CDR2 FQNEAQ (reference sequence). With 6 bases clipped from V and 5 bases from J, the junction kept 9 bases outside the gene matches. The CDR3 is 14 amino acids. This CDR3 reads CASSSQTGTETQYF. In DNA form, the CDR3 reads TGTGCCAGCAGTAGCCAGACAGGGACGGAGACCCAGTACTTC.

The J gene is TRBJ2-5, the V gene TRBV7-3; tentative D call: TRBD1 (6 bases). V lost 2 bases and J 5 bases, leaving 15 bases between the germline ends. The germline CDR1 and CDR2 sequences are SGHTA and FQGTGA. The CDR3 covers 15 residues. Here the CDR3 reads CASSLGGQAGETQYF. CDR3 coding DNA: TGTGCCAGCAGCTTAGGGGGCCAGGCAGGGGAGACCCAGTACTTC.

The J gene is TRBJ1-2, the V gene TRBV7-3; the D is unclear. Germline-derived CDR1 and CDR2 are SGHTA and FQGTGA. The CDR3 covers 14 residues. V was shortened by 0 bases and J by 6 bases, with 11 bases between the two germline ends. The CDR3 loop is CASSLTGTDHGYTF. The CDR3 DNA is TGTGCCAGCAGCTTAACGGGTACAGACCATGGCTACACCTTC.

In its sample, this clonotype was seen a few times. The V call is TRBV24-1, the J call TRBJ2-1, with 13 bases fitting TRBD2. Looked up from germline, CDR1 is KGHDR and CDR2 is SFDVKD. The V and J ends lost 8 bases and 4 bases, in that order; junction bases with no gene match: 1. There are 14 residues in the CDR3. This CDR3 is CATMGLAGYNEQFF. CDR3 nucleotides: TGTGCCACCATGGGACTAGCGGGGTACAATGAGCAGTTCTTC.

Regarding this clonotype: This sequence may be a read error, since a much larger clone differs from it by one base. As DNA, the CDR3 is TGCGGCGTTGCACTAGCGAGCTCCTACAATGAGCAGTTCTTC. Translated, it gives CGVALASSYNEQFF. The gene calls are TRBV29-1 and TRBJ2-1; 7 positions agree with TRBD2. Germline assignment: CDR1 SQVTM and CDR2 ANQGSEA. The CDR3 is made up of 14 amino acids.

This chain joins TRBV29-1 and TRBJ2-2; 7 nucleotides align to TRBD1. The CDR3 spans 13 residues. CDR1 and CDR2 (germline): SQVTM, ANQGSEA. J gave up 6 bases and V 6 bases, and 7 bases lay outside the gene matches. The CDR3 is CSVGDRDAGELFF. CDR3 DNA sequence: TGCAGCGTGGGGGACAGAGACGCCGGGGAGCTGTTTTTT.

The sample holds many counts of this clonotype. The rearrangement joins TRBV5-5 to TRBJ1-2; D may be TRBD1 (5 bases). The germline V gene encodes CDR1 SGHKS and CDR2 YYEKEE (reference sequence). The CDR3 runs 14 residues. Deletions cut 1 base from V and 4 bases from J, with 11 bases between. CDR3 sequence (DNA): TGTGCCAGCAGCTTGCGTCAGGGAACCTATGGCTACACCTTC. It specifies CASSLRQGTYGYTF.

Only a few counts were recorded for this clonotype. The J gene is TRBJ2-1, the V gene TRBV12-3 or TRBV12-4, with no clear D. There are 13 residues in the CDR3. Trimming stripped 3 bases from V and 10 bases from J, with 13 bases between. The CDR3 reads CASSLVVLGEQFF. The DNA of the CDR3 is TGTGCCAGCAGTTTGGTGGTCCTGGGGGAGCAGTTCTTC.

This sequence joins TRBV9 and TRBJ1-2; D gene unclear. The CDR3 has 13 residues. Trimming stripped 3 bases from V and 8 bases from J, with 14 bases between. Germline lookup yields CDR1 SGDLS and CDR2 YYNGEE. CDR3 in DNA: TGTGCCAGCAGCGCCGAAGGGAGTGGCGGCTACACCTTC. Its protein is CASSAEGSGGYTF.

This clonotype turned up a few times. The V and J genes are TRBV28 and TRBJ2-1; TRBD2 matches 8 bases. The CDR3 length is 13 residues. Per the germline V gene, CDR1 is MDHEN and CDR2 is SYDVKM. The trim removed 7 bases at V and 8 bases at J, leaving 7 bases unmatched. The CDR3 bases are TGTGCCAGCATGGTCCAGCGGGGGTATGAGCAGTTCTTC. Protein sequence: CASMVQRGYEQFF.

The table lists this clonotype with a few counts. The V gene is TRBV5-1, the J gene TRBJ2-1; the D gene is possibly TRBD1 (5 bases). Per germline, CDR1 SGHRS and CDR2 YFSETQ. CDR3 size: 13 residues. Trimming shortened V by 4 bases and J by 8 bases, and 13 bases separated the two germline ends. CDR3 loop: CASSPNIRDEQFF. CDR3 nucleotide sequence: TGCGCCAGCAGCCCTAACATCAGGGATGAGCAGTTCTTC.

The chain recombines TRBV29-1 with TRBJ2-7, with 9 bases matching TRBD1. Per the germline V gene, CDR1 is SQVTM and CDR2 is ANQGSEA. CDR3 length: 12 residues. J was trimmed by 7 bases and V by 3 bases; bases with no gene match: 4. The CDR3 here is CSVEGTGSEQYF. CDR3 DNA: TGCAGCGTTGAGGGGACAGGGTCAGAGCAGTACTTC.

This clonotype was detected a few times. The junction differs from germline at one of its ends, possibly a read error. V and J are TRBV12-3 or TRBV12-4 and TRBJ2-7; the D gene is possibly TRBD2 (5 bases). TRBJ2-5 explains the end of the DNA better; the J call may be wrong. This CDR3 comprises 14 residues. The CDR3 reads CVSSTAVARETQYF. CDR3 sequence (DNA): TGTGTCAGCAGTACCGCGGTAGCGCGGGAGACCCAGTACTTC.

This clonotype was seen a few times. The chain is built from TRBV28 and TRBJ2-1; perhaps D is TRBD1 or TRBD2 (5 bases each). The V and J ends lost 5 bases and 7 bases respectively, with 21 bases between them. Germline V gene sequence: CDR1 MDHEN, CDR2 SYDVKM. The CDR3 sequence is 16 residues long. The CDR3 spells CASSPTGRGRRNEQFF. In DNA, the CDR3 is TGTGCCAGCAGTCCAACGGGGCGAGGTAGGAGAAATGAGCAGTTCTTC.

This clonotype showed up just a few times. One end of the junction fails to match germline, which may point to a read error. V usage is TRBV12-5 and J usage is TRBJ1-5, with D uncertain. This CDR3 is built from 12 residues. The V gene's germline CDR1 is LGHNT and CDR2 FRNRAP. The CDR3 spells CARGLGFGPQHF. The CDR3, as DNA: TGTGCTAGGGGTTTGGGGTTTGGGCCCCAGCATTTT. The variable domain in full, with the rest retrieved from reference TRBV12-5 and TRBJ1-5, is DARVTQTPRHKVTEMGQEVTMRCQPILGHNTVFWYRQTMMQGLELLAYFRNRAPLDDSGMPKDRFSAEMPDATLATLKIQPSEPRDSAVYFCARGLGFGPQHFGDGTRLSIL.

Note on this clonotype: Germline and junction disagree at one end, which may indicate a read error. The rearrangement links TRBV29-1 to TRBJ2-7; D may be TRBD1 (6 bases). The J call may be faulty, since TRBJ2-5 better matches the DNA end. The CDR3 spans 13 residues. CDR1 is SQVTM and CDR2 is ANQGSEA in the germline V gene. The CDR3 DNA reads TGCAGCGCTGAGGGACACCTACAAGGGACCCAGTACTTC. It encodes CSAEGHLQGTQYF.

Turning to this clonotype: A much larger clone lies one base from this, so it may be a read error. The V gene is TRBV29-1, the J gene TRBJ2-7; TRBD1 matches 7 bases. CDR1 SQVTM and CDR2 ANQGSEA come from the germline V gene. The CDR3 spans 14 residues. The CDR3 DNA is TGCAGCATTGAACCACAGGGGCAGACCTACGAGCAGTACTTC. Encoded protein: CSIEPQGQTYEQYF.

The chain has TRBV7-6 and TRBJ1-1; 7 nucleotides agree with TRBD1. There are 14 residues in the CDR3. CDR1 and CDR2 from the germline V gene are SGHVS and FNYEAQ. V trimming: 4 bases; J trimming: 3 bases; junction bases outside the gene matches: 5. CDR3 sequence: CASSSRQGDTEAFF. The CDR3 region has the DNA TGTGCCAGCAGCTCCCGGCAGGGGGACACTGAAGCTTTCTTT.

On this clonotype itself: The CDR3 ends on some other residue instead of the conserved phenylalanine or tryptophan, so this is likely a read error. The V call is TRBV5-1, the J call TRBJ2-7; D is unresolved. This CDR3 comprises 13 residues. CDR1 and CDR2 from the germline V gene are SGHRS and YFSETQ. In DNA, the CDR3 is TGCGCCAGCAGCTTAACTACCCGCTACGGGCAGTACATC. Its translation: CASSLTTRYGQYI.

With respect to this clonotype: Relative to the germline gene, one junction end is altered; a read error may explain this. The rearrangement links TRBV4-3 to TRBJ2-1; 10 bases are a match to TRBD2. The CDR3 contains 15 residues. CDR1 and CDR2 (germline): LGHNA, YSLEER. CDR3 in DNA: TGCGACAGCAGCCAAGGGCTAGCGGGAGAAGAGGAGCAGTTCTTC. Amino acid sequence: CDSSQGLAGEEEQFF.

This clonotype came up a few times. The CDR3 bases are TGTGCCAGCAGAAGGGAGGGTATAGCTGAAGCTTTCTTT. Translation gives CASRREGIAEAFF. The gene calls are TRBV6-1 and TRBJ1-1; no definite D call. Trimming took off 6 bases at V and 6 bases at J, with 14 bases between the two ends. Germline assignment: CDR1 MNHNS and CDR2 SASEGT. The CDR3 consists of 13 residues.